One sample yielded the 21 T cell receptor beta chains listed below, sequenced in a study of blood T cell repertoires in COVID-19. Sequencing used immunoSEQ multiplex PCR; TCRdb keeps in-frame clones, though not all of them. The top ten hold 0.76% of the sample, which has more than 150,000 clones, 85% to 95% seen once. The specimen sequenced was peripheral blood. The receptors shown here come from a man aged 25 to 45 with COVID-19, enrolled during active disease.

The rearrangement uses TRBV7-9 and TRBJ1-2, with unresolved D. The CDR3 is made up of 14 amino acids. Germline lookup yields CDR1 SEHNR and CDR2 FQNEAQ (reference sequence). The germline V and J ends were trimmed by 1 base and 4 bases, with 10 bases remaining between them. The CDR3, as DNA: TGTGCCAGCAGCTTAGAGTGGCCGGGCTATGGCTACACCTTC. As protein: CASSLEWPGYGYTF.

The V gene is TRBV5-1, the J gene TRBJ2-7; TRBD2 matches 13 bases. V lost 1 base and J lost 2; bases outside the gene matches: 3. The V gene's germline CDR1 is SGHRS and CDR2 YFSETQ. There are 16 residues in the CDR3. The CDR3 DNA reads as TGCGCCAGCAGCTTGACGACTAGCGGGGGGACCTACGAGCAGTACTTC. This codes for CASSLTTSGGTYEQYF.

This chain joins TRBV2 and TRBJ1-6; 9 bases match TRBD1. The J segment lost 0 bases and the V segment lost 3 bases, leaving 9 bases of the junction unmatched. There are 19 residues in the CDR3. The germline V gene encodes CDR1 SNHLY and CDR2 FYNNEI. As DNA, the CDR3 is TGTGCCAGCAGTGACCCGGGACAGGGCTTAAGCTCCTATAATTCACCCCTCCACTTT. This codes for CASSDPGQGLSSYNSPLHF. Filled out from reference TRBV2 and TRBJ1-6, the complete variable domain reads EPEVTQTPSHQVTQMGQEVILRCVPISNHLYFYWYRQILGQKVEFLVSFYNNEISEKSEIFDDQFSVERPDGSNFTLKIRSTKLEDSAMYFCASSDPGQGLSSYNSPLHFGNGTRLTVT.

The chain has TRBV3-1 (or the pseudogene TRBV3-2) and TRBJ2-7; TRBD2 aligns across 11 bases. V gave up 4 bases and J gave up 3 bases; unmatched junction bases: 5. The germline V gene encodes CDR1 LGHDT and CDR2 YNNKEL (reference sequence). The CDR3 spans 15 residues. CDR3: CASSLSGGAFYEQYF. CDR3 nucleotides: TGTGCCAGCAGCCTTAGCGGGGGGGCCTTCTACGAGCAGTACTTC.

The chain joins TRBV18 to TRBJ1-4; 7 bases are shared with TRBD1. The J segment lost 0 bases and the V segment lost 4 bases, leaving 5 bases of the junction unmatched. Germline V gives CDR1 KGHSH, CDR2 LQKENI. CDR3 length equals 16 residues. The CDR3 coding sequence is TGTGCCAGCTCACTCGGACAGGCGGCAACTAATGAAAAACTGTTTTTT. As protein: CASSLGQAATNEKLFF.

Here the CDR3 reads CSAARDRVDYGYTF. In nucleotides, the CDR3 is TGCAGCGCCGCCCGGGACAGGGTAGACTATGGCTACACCTTC. The chain combines TRBV29-1 with TRBJ1-2, with 9 bases lining up with TRBD1. The CDR3 runs 14 residues. V was clipped by 7 bases and J by 3 bases; unmatched bases: 9. The germline gives CDR1 SQVTM, CDR2 ANQGSEA. The whole variable domain, filled in from reference TRBV29-1 and TRBJ1-2, reads SAVISQKPSRDICQRGTSLTIQCQVDSQVTMMFWYRQQPGQSLTLIATANQGSEATYESGFVIDKFPISRPNLTFSTLTVSNMSPEDSSIYLCSAARDRVDYGYTFGSGTRLTVV.

This clone has only a few counts. The V call is TRBV11-3, the J call TRBJ2-2, with 10 bases aligning to TRBD2. Germline CDR1 SGHNT, CDR2 YENEEA. V dropped 5 bases and J dropped 4; count of bases not matched to a gene: 4. CDR3 size: 15 residues. The CDR3 protein is CASSRSGGITGELFF. The CDR3 bases are TGTGCCAGCAGCCGTAGCGGGGGGATCACCGGGGAGCTGTTTTTT.

The chain employs TRBV3-1 (or the pseudogene TRBV3-2) and TRBJ2-7; TRBD2 is a possible D gene (6 bases). From germline, CDR1 is LGHDT and CDR2 YNNKEL (reference sequence). V gave up 4 bases and J gave up 3 bases, with 13 bases separating them. The CDR3 is 14 residues long. CDR3 amino acids: CASSRRGNGYEQYF. For the CDR3, the DNA is TGTGCCAGCAGCCGGAGGGGCAACGGCTACGAGCAGTACTTC.

With regard to this clone: The conserved phenylalanine or tryptophan normally closing the CDR3 is absent here, so this likely arose from a read error. Because the CDR3's place on the DNA is in doubt, the DNA is left out and the CDR3 is given as listed by TCRdb. The genes are TRBV21-1 and TRBJ1-4; the D call of TRBD1 is as the table states it, not checked on the DNA. TRBV21-1 represents a pseudogene. The CDR3 spans 12 amino acids, including both terminal residues. CDR3 protein: CASRSLGALSLR.

This chain uses TRBV3-1 (or the pseudogene TRBV3-2) with TRBJ1-1, with D uncertain. Germline V gene sequence: CDR1 LGHDT, CDR2 YNNKEL (reference sequence). The CDR3 loop spans 12 amino acids. The V gene lost 1 base and the J gene lost 6 bases, with 6 bases spanning the gap. The CDR3, as DNA: TGTGCCAGCAGCCAAGGGGGAGCTGAAGCTTTCTTT. Protein: CASSQGGAEAFF.

The V gene is TRBV6-5, the J gene TRBJ1-1, with TRBD1 matching 11 bases. V lost 4 bases and J lost 5; bases outside the gene matches: 3. The CDR3 has 14 amino acids. Germline V lookup: CDR1 MNHEY, CDR2 SVGAGI. The CDR3 loop reads CASSWDRGWTEAFF. For the CDR3, the DNA is TGTGCCAGCAGTTGGGACAGGGGGTGGACTGAAGCTTTCTTT.

This chain joins TRBV12-3 or TRBV12-4 and TRBJ1-5; D gene ambiguous. The CDR3 sequence is 12 residues long. V lost 2 bases and J 5 bases, leaving 4 bases between the germline ends. The CDR3, as DNA: TGTGCCAGCAGTTTATATGATCAGCCCCAGCATTTT. Translation: CASSLYDQPQHF.

The rearrangement links TRBV5-6 to TRBJ1-4; TRBD1 aligns across 7 bases. Germline V gene lookup returns CDR1 SGHDT and CDR2 YYEEEE. The CDR3 is 15 amino acids. V trimming: 2 bases; J trimming: 2 bases; junction bases outside the gene matches: 3. CDR3 nucleotide sequence: TGTGCCAGCAGCTTTCCGGGACAGACTAATGAAAAACTGTTTTTT. Protein sequence: CASSFPGQTNEKLFF. The full variable domain, in which reference TRBV5-6 and TRBJ1-4 provide the parts outside the CDR3, is DAGVTQSPTHLIKTRGQQVTLRCSPKSGHDTVSWYQQALGQGPQFIFQYYEEEERQRGNFPDRFSGHQFPNYSSELNVNALLLGDSALYLCASSFPGQTNEKLFFGSGTQLSVL.

This chain connects TRBV9 to TRBJ2-5; 7 nucleotides match TRBD1. CDR3 length equals 14 residues. The germline CDR1 and CDR2 sequences are SGDLS and YYNGEE. The ends lost 2 bases at V and 4 bases at J; junction bases unmatched: 5. The CDR3 loop is CASSVQTGSETQYF. The DNA of the CDR3 is TGTGCCAGCAGCGTCCAGACAGGGTCAGAGACCCAGTACTTC.

The chain uses TRBV19 and TRBJ1-5, with 9 bases matching TRBD1. CDR1 LNHDA and CDR2 SQIVND come from the germline V gene (reference sequence). The CDR3 length is 16 residues. After removal of 5 bases from V and 5 bases from J, the junction contained 10 bases not matched to a gene. The CDR3 nucleotides read TGTGCCAGTAGTGCTAAGGGACAGGGAAGAGATCAGCCCCAGCATTTT. Protein: CASSAKGQGRDQPQHF.

This clone has more than one count but fewer than ten. The chain couples TRBV6-5 to TRBJ1-6; D perhaps matches TRBD1 (6 bases). Trimming stripped 8 bases from V and 9 bases from J, with 14 bases between. The length of the CDR3 is 13 residues. CDR1 is MNHEY and CDR2 is SVGAGI in the germline V gene. In nucleotides, the CDR3 is TGTGCCAGCGGAACAGGGTCGGTTTCACCCCTCCACTTT. Translation gives CASGTGSVSPLHF.

The chain combines TRBV5-5 with TRBJ1-4; 9 nucleotides align to TRBD1. V was clipped by 5 bases and J by 8 bases; unmatched bases: 7. From germline, CDR1 is SGHKS and CDR2 YYEKEE (reference sequence). The CDR3 loop spans 14 amino acids. CDR3 residues: CASSRTGEEEKLFF. The DNA for the CDR3 is TGTGCCAGCAGTCGGACAGGGGAAGAGGAAAAACTGTTTTTT.

The rearrangement joins TRBV7-9 to TRBJ1-5; D perhaps matches TRBD1 (6 bases). With 1 base removed from V and 13 bases from J, the gap between germline ends came to 14 bases. Germline CDR1 and CDR2: SEHNR and FQNEAQ (reference sequence). CDR3 length equals 13 residues. The CDR3 reads CASSLGAGARQHF. The DNA for the CDR3 is TGTGCCAGCAGCTTAGGGGCGGGGGCGCGGCAGCATTTT.

CDR3 bases: TGTGCCAGCAGGGGAGGGGTTGGAAATCAGCCCCAGCATTTT. Protein: CASRGGVGNQPQHF. This sequence joins TRBV27 and TRBJ1-5, with D perhaps TRBD1 (5 bases). Between the trimmed V and J ends, which lost 6 bases and 4 bases, there was a span of 13 bases. CDR3 size: 14 residues. The germline V gene encodes CDR1 MNHEY and CDR2 SMNVEV (reference sequence).

This clone occurred a few times. The same CDR3 is also encoded by other DNA sequences in this sample. The V gene is TRBV19, the J gene TRBJ1-5; weak D call: TRBD1 (5 bases). CDR1 LNHDA and CDR2 SQIVND come from the germline V gene (reference sequence). CDR3 length equals 14 residues. V dropped 6 bases and J dropped 4 bases, with 13 bases sitting between them. CDR3 DNA sequence: TGTGCCAGTAGCAGTGGGGGAGGTAATCAGCCCCAGCATTTT. Amino acid sequence: CASSSGGGNQPQHF.

This chain connects TRBV5-5 to TRBJ2-2, with 12 bases matching TRBD2. This CDR3 comprises 16 residues. Germline V CDR1 and CDR2: SGHKS, YYEKEE (reference sequence). With V trimmed by 4 bases and J by 4 bases, 5 bases remained unmatched. CDR3 sequence (DNA): TGTGCCAGCAGCCCACTAGCGGGGGGAGTCACCGGGGAGCTGTTTTTT. Its protein product is CASSPLAGGVTGELFF. Filled out from reference TRBV5-5 and TRBJ2-2, the complete variable domain reads DAGVTQSPTHLIKTRGQQVTLRCSPISGHKSVSWYQQVLGQGPQFIFQYYEKEERGRGNFPDRFSARQFPNYSSELNVNALLLGDSALYLCASSPLAGGVTGELFFGEGSRLTVL.